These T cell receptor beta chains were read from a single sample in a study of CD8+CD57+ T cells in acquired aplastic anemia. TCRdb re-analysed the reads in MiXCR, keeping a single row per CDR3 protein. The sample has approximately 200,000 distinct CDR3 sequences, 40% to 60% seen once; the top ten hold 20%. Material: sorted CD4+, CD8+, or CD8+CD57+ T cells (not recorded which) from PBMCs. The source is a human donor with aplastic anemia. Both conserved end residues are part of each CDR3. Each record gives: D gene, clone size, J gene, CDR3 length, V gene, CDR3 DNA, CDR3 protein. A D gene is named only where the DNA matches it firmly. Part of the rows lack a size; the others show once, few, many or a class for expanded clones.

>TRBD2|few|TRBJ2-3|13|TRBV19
TGTGCCAGTAGTTTAGCGGGGGCAGATACGCAGTATTTT
CASSLAGADTQYF
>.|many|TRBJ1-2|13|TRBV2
TGTGCCAGCAAAAATGAGGGTGAGGGAGGCTACACCTTC
CASKNEGEGGYTF
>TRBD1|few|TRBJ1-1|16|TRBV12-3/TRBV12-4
TGTGCCAGCAGTTTCGGGACAGGGGTAAGGAACACTGAAGCTTTCTTT
CASSFGTGVRNTEAFF
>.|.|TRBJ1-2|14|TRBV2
TGTGCCAGCAGTTCCGGACGGCTTAACTATGGCTACACCTTC
CASSSGRLNYGYTF
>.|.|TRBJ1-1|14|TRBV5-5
TGTGCCAGCAGCTTAGAGACAGAGAACACTGAAGCTTTCTTT
CASSLETENTEAFF
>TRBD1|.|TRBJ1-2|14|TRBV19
TGTGCCAGTATCCCGACAGGGTTGAATTATGGCTACACCTTC
CASIPTGLNYGYTF
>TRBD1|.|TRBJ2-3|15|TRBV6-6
TGTGCCAGCAGTTCACAGGGGGCCCGTACAGATACGCAGTATTTT
CASSSQGARTDTQYF
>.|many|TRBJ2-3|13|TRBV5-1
TGCGCCAGCAGTGTGGGGGGCACAGATACGCAGTATTTT
CASSVGGTDTQYF
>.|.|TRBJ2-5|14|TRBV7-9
TGTGCCAGCAGCTTATTAGTATCACAAGAGACCCAGTACTTC
CASSLLVSQETQYF
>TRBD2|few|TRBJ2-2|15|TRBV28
TGTGCCAGCAGTTTCGGGGGGTCGAACACCGGGGAGCTGTTTTTT
CASSFGGSNTGELFF
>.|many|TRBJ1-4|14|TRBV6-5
TGTGCCAGCAGTTACGGTCTTGTTGGCGAAAAACTGTTTTTT
CASSYGLVGEKLFF
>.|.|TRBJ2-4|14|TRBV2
TGTGCCAGCAGTGCAGGGGAGGGCAAAAACATTCAGTACTTC
CASSAGEGKNIQYF
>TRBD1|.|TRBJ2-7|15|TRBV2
TGTGCCAGCAGTTACGGGGACAGGCGAGCCTACGAGCAGTACTTC
CASSYGDRRAYEQYF
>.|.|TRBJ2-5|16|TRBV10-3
TGTGCCATCAGTGCAGTAAGACAGGGAGGGCAAGAGACCCAGTACTTC
CAISAVRQGGQETQYF
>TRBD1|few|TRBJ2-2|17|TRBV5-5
TGTGCCAGCAGCTTGAGGTCCGGGACAGCCTACACCGGGGAGCTGTTTTTT
CASSLRSGTAYTGELFF
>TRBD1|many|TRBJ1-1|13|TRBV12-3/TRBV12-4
TGTGCCAGCAGCTCCGACAGGGCCGTGATTGCTTTCTTT
CASSSDRAVIAFF
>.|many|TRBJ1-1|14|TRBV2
TGTGCCAGCAGTGAACTAAACGGCCCAACTGAAGCTTTCTTT
CASSELNGPTEAFF
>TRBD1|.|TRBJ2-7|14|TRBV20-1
TGCAGTGCTAGTAGTTCGGACAGGGCCTACGAGCAGTACTTC
CSASSSDRAYEQYF
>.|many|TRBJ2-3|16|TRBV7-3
TGTGCCAGCAGCTTATATGCGGGGCGTAGCACAGATACGCAGTATTTT
CASSLYAGRSTDTQYF
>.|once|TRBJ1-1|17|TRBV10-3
TGTGCTAGCCGTTACTTGCGGGACGGCAGTTTGAACACTGAAGCTTTCTTT
CASRYLRDGSLNTEAFF
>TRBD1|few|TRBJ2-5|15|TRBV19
TGTGCCAGTAGTATCGACAGGGGACAAGATGTGGCCCAGTACTTC
CASSIDRGQDVAQYF
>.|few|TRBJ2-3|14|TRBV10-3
TGTGCCATCAGTGTAGAAAGGGGCACAGATACGCAGTATTTT
CAISVERGTDTQYF
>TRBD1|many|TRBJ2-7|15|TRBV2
TGTGCCAGCAGTGCCGTCCGGGACAGAGCCTACGAGCAGTACTTC
CASSAVRDRAYEQYF
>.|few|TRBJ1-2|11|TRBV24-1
TGTGCCACCAGTGATTCGACAGTTTACACCTTC
CATSDSTVYTF
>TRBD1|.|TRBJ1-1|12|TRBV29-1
TGCAGCGTTGGAGCCAGGGGGACTGAAGCTTTCTTT
CSVGARGTEAFF
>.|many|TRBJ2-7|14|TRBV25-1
TGTGCAGCAGGAGTAACTTTCCCCCTCTACGAGCAGTACTTC
CAAGVTFPLYEQYF
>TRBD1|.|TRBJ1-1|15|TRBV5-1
TGCGCCAGCAGCTCGGGACAGGGAATGAACACTGAAGCTTCCTTT
CASSSGQGMNTEASF
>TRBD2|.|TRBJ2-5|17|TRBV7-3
TGTGCCAGCAGCTCCGCGGGACTAGCGGGGGGAAGAGAGACCCAGTACTTC
CASSSAGLAGGRETQYF
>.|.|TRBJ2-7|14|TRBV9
TGTGCCAGCAGCGTAAGCCCCCGACGGAGCGAGCAGTACTTC
CASSVSPRRSEQYF
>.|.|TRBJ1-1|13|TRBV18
TGTGCCAGCTCAGCGGGGCTGAACACTGAGGCTTTCTTT
CASSAGLNTEAFF
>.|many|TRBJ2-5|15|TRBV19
TGTGCCAGTAGTATGTTAGGGGACGGCGAAGAGACCCAGTACTTC
CASSMLGDGEETQYF
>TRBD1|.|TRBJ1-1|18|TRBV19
TGTGCCAGTACCCTCGATTGGGGCAGGGGGGGAGCGAACACTGAAGCTTTCTTT
CASTLDWGRGGANTEAFF
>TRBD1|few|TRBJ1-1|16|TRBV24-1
TGTGCCACCAGTGCCTACAGACAGGGGGTGAACACTGAAGCTTTCTTT
CATSAYRQGVNTEAFF
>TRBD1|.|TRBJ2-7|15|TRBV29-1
TGCAGCGTTGTAGTCGGGGCAGGGGGCGCGGGCGAGCAGTACTTC
CSVVVGAGGAGEQYF
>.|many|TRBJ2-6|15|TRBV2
TGTGCCAGCAGTGAAGAGGCAGCTGGGGCCAACGTCCTGACTTTC
CASSEEAAGANVLTF